These T cell receptor beta chains were read from a single sample in a study of shared clonotypes between healthy human individuals. Using immunoSEQ multiplex PCR, the repertoire was profiled, and TCRdb retains in-frame clones only, with some absent. The data contain hundreds of thousands of clones, around three quarters of them seen just once; the ten biggest clones take up around 2%. The sequencing input was memory CD4+ T cells sorted from blood. Receptors originate from a woman under 40 in good health. The CDR3 runs from the conserved cysteine through the conserved F or W. The D gene is left open where the match is weak. The size of a clone is reported for some rows only, either as once, few or many, or as a class for expanded clones.

d_gene,j_gene,abundance,v_gene,CDR3aa,CDR3nt
TRBD1,TRBJ1-5,.,TRBV2,CASSEDRAAQPQHF,TGTGCCAGCAGTGAGGACAGGGCGGCTCAGCCCCAGCATTTT
TRBD2,TRBJ2-4,.,TRBV4-1,CASSRTPTSGGAKNIQYF,TGCGCCAGCAGCCGGACGCCAACTAGCGGGGGAGCCAAAAACATTCAGTACTTC
TRBD2,TRBJ2-7,few,TRBV11-2,CACRGTSYEQYF,TGTGCCTGCCGCGGGACTAGCTACGAGCAGTACTTC
.,TRBJ2-3,once,TRBV5-5,CASSLGGSRTDTQYF,TGTGCCAGCAGCTTGGGTGGGAGTAGAACAGATACGCAGTATTTT
TRBD1,TRBJ1-4,.,TRBV7-2,CASSPFTPGQDNEKLFF,TGTGCCAGCAGCCCTTTTACCCCGGGACAGGATAATGAAAAACTGTTTTTT
.,TRBJ2-6,.,TRBV5-1,CASSLGLSGANVLTF,TGCGCCAGCAGCTTGGGACTTTCCGGGGCCAACGTCCTGACTTTC
TRBD1,TRBJ1-1,.,TRBV11-2,CASSTMARQGNTEAFF,TGTGCCAGCAGCACCATGGCTAGACAGGGAAACACTGAAGCTTTCTTT
.,TRBJ2-5,.,TRBV11-2,CASSFSFVQETQYF,TGTGCCAGCAGCTTTAGTTTCGTCCAAGAGACCCAGTACTTC
.,TRBJ1-2,.,TRBV27,CASGKGDTNYGYTF,TGTGCCAGCGGTAAAGGGGATACTAACTATGGCTACACCTTC
TRBD1,TRBJ1-2,.,TRBV5-6,CASSLQGAYGYTF,TGTGCCAGCAGCTTGCAGGGGGCCTATGGCTACACCTTC
TRBD1,TRBJ2-3,once,TRBV4-1,CASSQTGFTDTQYF,TGCGCCAGCAGCCAGACAGGGTTTACAGATACGCAGTATTTT
.,TRBJ2-7,once,TRBV7-9,CASSSAGAGEQYF,TGTGCCAGCAGCAGCGCGGGGGCGGGCGAGCAGTACTTC
.,TRBJ1-2,.,TRBV30,CSLGEDGYTF,TGTTCCCTGGGGGAGGATGGCTACACCTTC
.,TRBJ2-1,.,TRBV10-3,CAISENFGEQFF,TGTGCCATCAGTGAGAACTTCGGTGAGCAGTTCTTC
.,TRBJ2-5,.,TRBV28,CASSFRPGRKETQYF,TGTGCCAGCAGTTTTCGCCCGGGACGGAAAGAGACCCAGTACTTC
TRBD2,TRBJ2-5,.,TRBV7-8,CASSLGLSSSGIGSQETQYF,TGTGCCAGCAGCTTAGGGTTGTCCTCTAGCGGGATAGGGAGTCAAGAGACCCAGTACTTC
.,TRBJ2-7,.,TRBV10-3,CAISESAQTYEQYF,TGTGCCATCAGTGAGTCGGCACAGACCTACGAGCAGTACTTC
TRBD1,TRBJ2-1,once,TRBV5-1,CASSSTGQYNEQFF,TGCGCCAGCAGCTCGACGGGACAGTACAATGAGCAGTTCTTC
TRBD2,TRBJ2-3,.,TRBV6-5,CASSYQSGGGADTQYF,TGTGCCAGCAGTTACCAATCCGGGGGGGGCGCAGATACGCAGTATTTT
TRBD1,TRBJ2-5,.,TRBV6-5,CASSYPGTGEETQYF,TGTGCCAGCAGTTACCCCGGGACAGGGGAAGAGACCCAGTACTTC
.,TRBJ2-3,.,TRBV5-1,CASSFNIADTQYF,TGCGCCAGCAGCTTCAATATAGCAGATACGCAGTATTTT
TRBD1,TRBJ1-4,.,TRBV6-1,CAGRQGLNEKLFF,TGTGCCGGCCGACAGGGACTTAATGAAAAACTGTTTTTT
.,TRBJ2-1,.,TRBV28,CASSLRGAGYNEQFF,TGTGCCAGCAGTTTACGGGGAGCGGGCTACAATGAGCAGTTCTTC
TRBD1,TRBJ2-7,.,TRBV10-3,CAISADRLREQYF,TGTGCCATCAGTGCGGACAGGTTGCGCGAGCAGTACTTC
.,TRBJ1-5,.,TRBV29-1,CSVEDSAGEGGNQPQHF,TGCAGCGTTGAAGATTCGGCAGGGGAGGGTGGCAATCAGCCCCAGCATTTT
.,TRBJ2-3,.,TRBV28,CASSLGGFSTDTQYF,TGTGCCAGCAGTTTGGGCGGGTTTAGCACAGATACGCAGTATTTT
TRBD1,TRBJ1-4,.,TRBV6-1,CASSGGTAGVNEKLFF,TGTGCCAGCAGTGGCGGGACAGCTGGCGTTAATGAAAAACTGTTTTTT
.,TRBJ2-7,.,TRBV19,CASSIPGLAYEQYF,TGTGCCAGTAGTATACCGGGACTTGCCTACGAGCAGTACTTC
TRBD1,TRBJ2-1,.,TRBV5-1,CASSSGTGYYNEQFF,TGCGCCAGCAGCTCCGGGACAGGGTATTACAATGAGCAGTTCTTC
.,TRBJ2-5,.,TRBV7-2,CASSLGFTKQETQYF,TGTGCCAGCAGCTTAGGGTTTACTAAACAAGAGACCCAGTACTTC
.,TRBJ1-4,once,TRBV2,CASRQGTSNEKLFF,TGTGCCAGCAGGCAGGGTACGTCTAATGAAAAACTGTTTTTT
.,TRBJ2-7,few,TRBV5-1,CASSLGGSSYEQYF,TGCGCCAGCAGCTTGGGAGGGAGCTCCTACGAGCAGTACTTC
TRBD2,TRBJ2-3,.,TRBV9,CASSVGTRGNTDTQYF,TGTGCCAGCAGCGTTGGGACTAGAGGGAACACAGATACGCAGTATTTT
.,TRBJ2-7,.,TRBV7-8,CASSPSVNPREQYF,TGTGCCAGCAGCCCTAGCGTTAACCCTAGGGAGCAGTACTTC
.,TRBJ2-1,many,TRBV11-2,CASSSGLAYNEQFF,TGTGCCAGCAGCTCGGGACTGGCCTACAATGAGCAGTTCTTC
TRBD1,TRBJ1-5,.,TRBV19,CASSIALGTGQRNQPQHF,TGTGCCAGTAGTATTGCCCTAGGGACAGGCCAGCGGAATCAGCCCCAGCATTTT
.,TRBJ1-5,.,TRBV7-9,CASSLGGRQPQHF,TGTGCCAGCAGCTTAGGGGGGCGGCAGCCCCAGCATTTT
.,TRBJ2-7,.,TRBV25-1,CASSESSPPRQYF,TGTGCCAGCAGTGAATCATCCCCTCCCAGGCAGTACTTC
TRBD1,TRBJ1-2,many,TRBV7-9,CASSARTGGSSPGGYTF,TGTGCCAGCAGCGCCCGGACAGGGGGCTCCTCCCCTGGGGGCTACACCTTC
.,TRBJ2-3,.,TRBV10-2,CASSETRDTQYF,TGCGCCAGCAGTGAGACCCGAGATACGCAGTATTTT
.,TRBJ2-3,.,TRBV7-3,CASSSGSRTDTQYF,TGTGCCAGCAGTTCCGGGAGCCGCACAGATACGCAGTATTTT
.,TRBJ2-2,.,TRBV28,CASRKVSGELFF,TGTGCCAGCAGGAAGGTTTCCGGGGAGCTGTTTTTT
TRBD2,TRBJ2-5,few,TRBV28,CASSWTSGRYQETQYF,TGTGCCAGCAGTTGGACTAGCGGGAGGTACCAAGAGACCCAGTACTTC
.,TRBJ2-5,.,TRBV7-2,CASSPGAGSTQYF,TGTGCCAGCAGCCCAGGGGCCGGGTCGACCCAGTACTTC
.,TRBJ2-3,.,TRBV11-3,CASSLDLAGSQYF,TGTGCCAGCAGCTTAGATTTGGCGGGGTCTCAGTATTTT
TRBD1,TRBJ1-5,few,TRBV5-1,CASSPGTGNQPQHF,TGCGCCAGCAGCCCCGGGACAGGGAACCAGCCCCAGCATTTT
TRBD1,TRBJ1-2,.,TRBV28,CASSPGQGVFHGYTF,TGTGCCAGCAGCCCGGGACAGGGCGTATTTCATGGCTACACCTTC